This T cell receptor (beta chain) was obtained from a study of cytomegalovirus exposure and HLA in healthy donors. Details on this clone: Antigen specificity is unknown.

Study-wide findings and caveats: Previously analyzed data showed that most TCR beta V segments were productive at a frequency of about 87% or about 30%.

The germline V gene encodes CDR1 MGHDK and CDR2 SYGVNS. The V end was cut by 2 bases, the J end by 0 bases, with 14 bases between. The CDR3 covers 17 residues. Primers: 60 Vbeta forward and 13 Jbeta reverse. How the authors handled the data: Unique TCR beta chains numbered roughly 84 million in a later analysis, with some 9.9 million shared. Using immunoSEQ multiplex PCR, the repertoire was profiled, and TCRdb retains in-frame clones only, with some absent. V, J and clone size are taken as reported in that table, and D and trimming were inferred from the DNA itself. The sample records about 150,000 clones, about 82% being singletons.

The receptor's source is a female donor in good health and CMV-seropositive. The J gene is TRBJ2-1, the V gene TRBV25-1; perhaps TRBD2 as D (5 bases). Input material: PBMCs. The CDR3 loop is CASSEGGGPRSYNEQFF. CDR3 bases: TGTGCCAGCAGTGAAGGTGGCGGGCCACGCTCCTACAATGAGCAGTTCTTC.